Following are 30 T cell receptor beta chains from one sample sequenced in a study of cytomegalovirus exposure and HLA in healthy donors. The PCR ran on 60 Vbeta and 13 Jbeta primers. Only in-frame clones appear in the TCRdb table, and some are missing; sequencing was by immunoSEQ multiplex PCR. The profile shows 100,000 to 150,000 clones, roughly 74% of them singletons. What was sequenced was PBMCs. The receptors were gathered from a woman aged 45-65 years in good health and CMV-seropositive.

The chain recombines TRBV2 with TRBJ2-7; D remains ambiguous. V was trimmed by 8 bases and J by 0 bases, leaving 8 bases between them. The CDR3 is 12 residues long. The germline CDR1 and CDR2 sequences are SNHLY and FYNNEI. The CDR3 DNA sequence: TGTGCCAGCGGTTCGAGCTCCTACGAGCAGTACTTC. This encodes CASGSSSYEQYF.

This clone was seen only a few times. The chain recombines TRBV2 with TRBJ2-5; weak D call: TRBD1 (5 bases). Germline V gene sequence: CDR1 SNHLY, CDR2 FYNNEI. CDR3 length equals 15 residues. Trimming cost V 3 bases and J 2 bases, with 13 bases left between them. The CDR3 spells CASSETADSQETQYF. The CDR3 nucleotides read TGTGCCAGCAGTGAGACGGCCGACAGTCAAGAGACCCAGTACTTC.

The chain is built from TRBV11-3 and TRBJ2-1; the match to TRBD2 covers 13 bases. This CDR3 has 17 residues. Trimming took 5 bases from V and 9 from J; bases not matched to a gene: 13. Germline V lookup: CDR1 SGHNT, CDR2 YENEEA. The CDR3 sequence is CASSGSGLAGVGAEQFF. CDR3 bases: TGTGCCAGCAGCGGCAGCGGACTAGCGGGGGTCGGAGCTGAGCAGTTCTTC.

This rearrangement joins TRBV7-3 to TRBJ2-2, with D unclear. Per germline, CDR1 SGHTA and CDR2 FQGTGA. V shed 2 bases and J shed 5 bases, with 3 bases lying between them. The CDR3 has 12 amino acids. CDR3 DNA sequence: TGTGCCAGCAGCTTACGGACCGGGGAGCTGTTTTTT. Translating it yields CASSLRTGELFF.

This sequence joins TRBV14 and TRBJ2-3; 14 nucleotides align to TRBD2. CDR1 and CDR2 from the germline V gene are SGHDN and FVKESK. This CDR3 has 17 residues. The V gene end was trimmed by 4 bases and the J gene end by 1 base; junction bases not matched to a gene: 4. CDR3 DNA sequence: TGTGCCAGCAGCCCCTGGACTAGCGGGGGGCGCACAGATACGCAGTATTTT. Translating it yields CASSPWTSGGRTDTQYF.

The chain couples TRBV7-9 to TRBJ1-2; D is perhaps TRBD1 (6 bases). Germline V gene sequence: CDR1 SEHNR, CDR2 FQNEAQ (reference sequence). The V end was cut by 4 bases, the J end by 5 bases, with 11 bases between. CDR3 length: 13 amino acids. CDR3 sequence (DNA): TGTGCCAGCAGCTCTAACAGGGAATATGGCTACACCTTC. Its protein is CASSSNREYGYTF.

This chain uses TRBV19 with TRBJ1-2; 7 bases are a match to TRBD1. Germline V gene data show CDR1 as LNHDA and CDR2 as SQIVND (reference sequence). This CDR3 is 15 amino acids long. V lost 3 bases, J lost 6 bases, and 10 bases stayed unmatched. The CDR3 nucleotides are TGTGCCAGTAGTATCGACAGGGCTGTTGGAGATGGCTACACCTTC. As protein: CASSIDRAVGDGYTF.

This rearrangement joins TRBV7-3 to TRBJ2-2; D is possibly TRBD2 (6 bases). Deletions cut 0 bases from V and 5 bases from J, with 13 bases between. This CDR3 has 16 residues. The germline CDR1 and CDR2 sequences are SGHTA and FQGTGA. As DNA, the CDR3 is TGTGCCAGCAGCTTAACAGGGCCGGGGGTTACCGGGGAGCTGTTTTTT. It translates to CASSLTGPGVTGELFF. Combining the CDR3 with reference TRBV7-3 and TRBJ2-2 gives the whole variable domain GAGVSQTPSNKVTEKGKYVELRCDPISGHTALYWYRQSLGQGPEFLIYFQGTGAADDSGLPNDRFFAVRPEGSVSTLKIQRTERGDSAVYLCASSLTGPGVTGELFFGEGSRLTVL.

This clone has only one observation. This sequence joins TRBV28 and TRBJ2-5; TRBD1 might be the D (6 bases). The germline CDR1 and CDR2 sequences are MDHEN and SYDVKM. The V end lost 1 base, the J end lost 3 bases, and 6 bases lay between the germline ends. The CDR3 extends over 13 amino acids. CDR3 residues: CASSLYREETQYF. The CDR3 nucleotides are TGTGCCAGCAGTTTATACAGGGAAGAGACCCAGTACTTC. The complete variable domain, with remaining parts taken from reference TRBV28 and TRBJ2-5, reads DVKVTQSSRYLVKRTGEKVFLECVQDMDHENMFWYRQDPGLGLRLIYFSYDVKMKEKGDIPEGYSVSREKKERFSLILESASTNQTSMYLCASSLYREETQYFGPGTRLLVL.

The V gene is TRBV7-9, the J gene TRBJ1-4; weak D call: TRBD1 (5 bases). V was trimmed by 4 bases and J by 5 bases, leaving 14 bases between them. The CDR3 runs 15 residues. Germline V gene data show CDR1 as SEHNR and CDR2 as FQNEAQ (reference sequence). In DNA, the CDR3 is TGTGCCAGCAGCTCGGGGGGGGTTGGAAATGAAAAACTGTTTTTT. Its translation is CASSSGGVGNEKLFF.

The chain joins TRBV6-6 to TRBJ1-2; D remains ambiguous. CDR1 is MNHNY and CDR2 is SVGAGI in the germline V gene (reference sequence). Trimming cost V 2 bases and J 2 bases, with 9 bases left between them. The CDR3 length is 14 residues. The CDR3 DNA reads as TGTGCCAGCAGTTACGGTGAGGGCAACTATGGCTACACCTTC. Translation: CASSYGEGNYGYTF.

This chain uses TRBV28 with TRBJ1-2; D possibly corresponds to TRBD1 (6 bases). From germline, CDR1 is MDHEN and CDR2 SYDVKM. This CDR3 is built from 14 residues. Trimming shortened V by 6 bases and J by 4 bases, and 15 bases separated the two germline ends. The CDR3 sequence: CASSQGTGSYGYTF. In DNA form, the CDR3 reads TGTGCCAGCAGCCAGGGGACGGGTTCCTATGGCTACACCTTC.

Points on this clone: The DNA is omitted, as the CDR3 cannot be located on it reliably, and the CDR3 follows TCRdb's listing. The chain carries TRBV20-1 and TRBJ2-1; TRBD1 was called by the table and not checked on the DNA. With termini counted, the CDR3 has 11 amino acids. Germline CDR1 reads DFQATT; CDR2 reads SNEGSKA (reference sequence). Here the CDR3 reads CSAVGTGTYFF.

The rearrangement links TRBV6-1 to TRBJ2-3, with a tentative D call TRBD2 (6 bases). V was cut by 11 bases and J by 0 bases, with 18 bases left in between. Per germline, CDR1 MNHNS and CDR2 SASEGT. The CDR3 spans 15 residues. CDR3 residues: CASRRAGSSTDTQYF. In nucleotides, the CDR3 is TGTGCCTCCCGGAGGGCGGGGTCTAGCACAGATACGCAGTATTTT.

The chain carries TRBV5-1 and TRBJ2-1; 15 positions agree with TRBD2. J gave up 0 bases and V 4 bases, and 2 bases lay outside the gene matches. CDR3 length equals 17 residues. Germline V gene sequence: CDR1 SGHRS, CDR2 YFSETQ. The CDR3 spells CASSKGLAGGSYNEQFF. The CDR3 DNA follows: TGCGCCAGCAGCAAGGGACTAGCGGGGGGCTCCTACAATGAGCAGTTCTTC. Full variable domain (rest looked up from reference TRBV5-1 and TRBJ2-1): KAGVTQTPRYLIKTRGQQVTLSCSPISGHRSVSWYQQTPGQGLQFLFEYFSETQRNKGNFPGRFSGRQFSNSRSEMNVSTLELGDSALYLCASSKGLAGGSYNEQFFGPGTRLTVL.

This clone has just a few counts. The rearrangement joins TRBV2 to TRBJ1-4, with D uncertain. There are 15 residues in the CDR3. V was shortened by 7 bases and J by 4 bases, with 16 bases between the two germline ends. Germline V gene lookup returns CDR1 SNHLY and CDR2 FYNNEI. The CDR3 sequence: CASNEARRNNEKLFF. For the CDR3, the DNA is TGTGCCAGCAATGAGGCAAGGCGGAATAATGAAAAACTGTTTTTT. Using reference TRBV2 and TRBJ1-4 for the parts outside the CDR3, the full variable domain is EPEVTQTPSHQVTQMGQEVILRCVPISNHLYFYWYRQILGQKVEFLVSFYNNEISEKSEIFDDQFSVERPDGSNFTLKIRSTKLEDSAMYFCASNEARRNNEKLFFGSGTQLSVL.

This clone was seen once. The rearrangement uses TRBV5-1 and TRBJ2-1; D is ambiguous. This CDR3 comprises 11 residues. V was cut by 1 base and J by 9 bases, with 5 bases left in between. From germline, CDR1 is SGHRS and CDR2 YFSETQ. CDR3 in DNA: TGCGCCAGCAGCTTGCTTAGTGAGCAGTTCTTC. Translating gives CASSLLSEQFF.

This clone was detected only a few times. The V call is TRBV7-2, the J call TRBJ1-3; perhaps TRBD1 as D (6 bases). The CDR3 covers 18 residues. CDR1 is SGHTA and CDR2 is FQGNSA in the germline V gene. The V and J ends lost 2 bases and 0 bases respectively, with 17 bases between them. The CDR3: CASSLSGDIPHSGNTIYF. In DNA, the CDR3 is TGTGCCAGCAGCTTATCTGGGGACATCCCCCACTCTGGAAACACCATATATTTT.

This sequence joins TRBV28 and TRBJ2-7, with a weak D call TRBD1 (5 bases). CDR1 is MDHEN and CDR2 is SYDVKM in the germline V gene. Deletions cut 3 bases from V and 0 bases from J, with 12 bases between. This CDR3 is built from 15 residues. CDR3 sequence: CASSFQGLGSYEQYF. DNA of the CDR3: TGTGCCAGCAGTTTCCAGGGATTGGGCTCCTACGAGCAGTACTTC.

The chain recombines TRBV25-1 with TRBJ1-5; 8 nucleotides line up with TRBD1. Germline V lookup: CDR1 MGHDK, CDR2 SYGVNS. There are 17 residues in the CDR3. V lost 2 bases, J lost 4 bases, and 10 bases stayed unmatched. CDR3 in amino acids: CASSEGGAGGWNQPQHF. CDR3 bases: TGTGCCAGCAGTGAAGGGGGGGCAGGGGGCTGGAATCAGCCCCAGCATTTT.

The CDR3 sequence: CASSIRSLSEQYF. CDR3 DNA sequence: TGTGCCAGTAGTATAAGGAGTTTATCCGAGCAGTACTTC. The V call is TRBV19, the J call TRBJ2-7; unclear D gene. Germline V gives CDR1 LNHDA, CDR2 SQIVND (reference sequence). The CDR3 is 13 amino acids. With 2 bases removed from V and 6 bases from J, the gap between germline ends came to 11 bases.

In the case of this clone: A junction boundary mismatches the germline segment, possibly from a read error. The V and J genes are TRBV2 and TRBJ2-5; maybe TRBD2 (5 bases). Near its end, the DNA agrees better with TRBJ2-7, so the J call may be wrong. This CDR3 comprises 13 residues. The germline gives CDR1 SNHLY, CDR2 FYNNEI. In DNA form, the CDR3 reads TGTGCCAGCAGGGAAGGCGGACTCTACGAGCAGTACTTC. Protein product: CASREGGLYEQYF.

The J gene is TRBJ1-5, the V gene TRBV5-5; the D is unclear. V dropped 3 bases and J dropped 5 bases, with 18 bases sitting between them. The CDR3 covers 16 residues. Germline V gives CDR1 SGHKS, CDR2 YYEKEE (reference sequence). CDR3 in amino acids: CASSSDPGLQYQPQHF. The CDR3 nucleotides are TGTGCCAGCAGCTCAGACCCCGGACTTCAATATCAGCCCCAGCATTTT.

The chain uses TRBV6-5 and TRBJ2-7; 10 bases line up with TRBD1. CDR3 length equals 13 residues. V lost 8 bases to trimming and J lost 0 bases; unmatched junction nucleotides: 1. Germline V gene lookup returns CDR1 MNHEY and CDR2 SVGAGI. The CDR3 nucleotides are TGTGCCAGCCGACAGGGGGCCTCCTACGAGCAGTACTTC. Encoded protein: CASRQGASYEQYF.

The chain couples TRBV6-6 to TRBJ2-2; D is possibly TRBD1 (6 bases). The germline CDR1 and CDR2 sequences are MNHNY and SVGAGI (reference sequence). CDR3 length equals 15 residues. V shed 6 bases and J shed 5 bases, with 16 bases lying between them. CDR3 residues: CASSRGQTSTGELFF. In DNA form, the CDR3 reads TGTGCCAGCAGCCGAGGACAGACGTCTACCGGGGAGCTGTTTTTT.

A few counts support this clone. The chain employs TRBV29-1 and TRBJ2-7; D unresolved. V lost 4 bases to trimming and J lost 3 bases, with 13 bases between them. Germline CDR1 reads SQVTM; CDR2 reads ANQGSEA. The CDR3 is 13 residues long. The CDR3: CSVAVQPGYEQYF. The CDR3 region has the DNA TGCAGCGTTGCGGTACAACCGGGCTACGAGCAGTACTTC.

For this clone: At one end the junction does not follow the germline gene, possibly because of a read error. The same CDR3 also results from other DNA sequences found in this sample. V usage is TRBV5-6 and J usage is TRBJ1-3; 8 positions match TRBD1. This CDR3 is 14 amino acids long. Germline loops: CDR1 SGHDT, CDR2 YYEEEE. The CDR3 is CASSRTGRGNTIYF. The CDR3 DNA is TGTGCCAGCAGCCGGACAGGGCGTGGAAACACCATATACTTT.

The chain carries TRBV15 and TRBJ2-5, with 7 bases aligning to TRBD1. There are 14 residues in the CDR3. Germline-derived CDR1 and CDR2 are LNHNV and YYDKDF (reference sequence). The ends lost 1 base at V and 5 bases at J; junction bases unmatched: 4. CDR3 sequence: CATSRGQGSETQYF. Here the CDR3 DNA reads TGTGCCACCAGCAGAGGACAGGGTTCGGAGACCCAGTACTTC.

The CDR3 DNA reads TGTGCCAGCAGGCACTATAGCAATCAGCCCCAGCATTTT. Protein: CASRHYSNQPQHF. The chain couples TRBV6-1 to TRBJ1-5; D is unresolved. Trimming took off 6 bases at V and 0 bases at J, with 6 bases between the two ends. CDR1 and CDR2 from the germline V gene are MNHNS and SASEGT. This CDR3 spans 13 amino acids.

V and J are TRBV2 and TRBJ2-3; tentatively, D is TRBD1 (6 bases). V was shortened by 4 bases and J by 2 bases, with 13 bases between the two germline ends. In germline, CDR1 is SNHLY, CDR2 FYNNEI. The CDR3 totals 15 residues. The CDR3: CASSVVQGTTDTQYF. The CDR3 DNA reads as TGTGCCAGCAGTGTGGTTCAGGGGACCACAGATACGCAGTATTTT.